One and the same sample provided the 26 T cell receptor beta chains below, sequenced in a study of shared T cell receptors in the human thymus. Profiled with immunoSEQ multiplex PCR; TCRdb holds only in-frame clones, not every one. This table holds some 660,000 clones, over 75% found once. This sample also belongs to another study, concerning human thymus T cells.

Source material: thymocytes. These receptors were obtained from a boy under three years old with a congenital heart defect.

The J gene is TRBJ2-1, the V gene TRBV10-3; TRBD2 matches 11 bases. The CDR3 has 15 amino acids. V lost 5 bases and J lost 5; bases outside the gene matches: 5. The germline V gene has CDR1 ENHRY and CDR2 SYGVKD. In DNA, the CDR3 is TGTGCCATCAGTCGCGGACTAGCGGGTAACAATGAGCAGTTCTTC. This sequence encodes CAISRGLAGNNEQFF.

The chain has TRBV5-1 and TRBJ1-2; D is perhaps TRBD1 (5 bases). CDR1 is SGHRS, CDR2 YFSETQ, per germline. The CDR3 is 17 amino acids. V dropped 4 bases and J dropped 3 bases, with 22 bases sitting between them. CDR3 sequence: CASSDRQPPIKDYGYTF. The DNA of the CDR3 is TGCGCCAGCAGCGACCGACAGCCTCCAATAAAGGACTATGGCTACACCTTC.

This clone was picked up one time. This chain joins TRBV11-2 and TRBJ2-5, with 7 bases fitting TRBD2. CDR1 SGHAT and CDR2 FQNNGV come from the germline V gene. The CDR3 contains 13 residues. With 4 bases clipped from V and 4 bases from J, the junction kept 3 bases outside the gene matches. For the CDR3, the DNA is TGTGCCAGCAGCTATCCGGGGGGAGAGACCCAGTACTTC. This encodes CASSYPGGETQYF.

The chain uses TRBV27 and TRBJ2-4, with TRBD2 matching over 9 bases. After removal of 0 bases from V and 7 bases from J, the junction contained 10 bases not matched to a gene. This CDR3 region has 17 residues. Germline CDR1 and CDR2: MNHEY and SMNVEV (reference sequence). The CDR3 sequence is CASSLSVGRGLANIQYF. The CDR3 region has the DNA TGTGCCAGCAGTTTATCCGTTGGCCGAGGACTAGCGAACATTCAGTACTTC.

This clone appeared once. The CDR3 nucleotides read TGCGCCAGCAGCCAAGATAGTGGGACAGATTATCGCTCCTACGAGCAGTACTTC. Residues: CASSQDSGTDYRSYEQYF. The rearrangement joins TRBV4-3 to TRBJ2-7; 7 bases are shared with TRBD1. The trim removed 0 bases at V and 0 bases at J, leaving 11 bases unmatched. The CDR3 contains 18 residues. Germline values: CDR1 LGHNA, CDR2 YSLEER.

The chain carries TRBV4-3 and TRBJ1-2; 9 bases map to TRBD1. V lost 0 bases to trimming and J lost 10 bases; unmatched junction nucleotides: 6. There are 14 residues in the CDR3. CDR1 and CDR2 from the germline V gene are LGHNA and YSLEER. The CDR3 DNA is TGCGCCAGCAGCCAAGATCGGGACAGGGACGCCTACACCTTC. This codes for CASSQDRDRDAYTF.

The rearrangement uses TRBV27 and TRBJ2-7; tentative D call: TRBD1 (5 bases). Germline V lookup: CDR1 MNHEY, CDR2 SMNVEV (reference sequence). Trimming left V 4 bases short and J 2 bases short, with 9 bases between. This CDR3 comprises 13 residues. In nucleotides, the CDR3 is TGTGCCAGCAGTTCCAGGGAAACCTACGAGCAGTACTTC. Its protein product is CASSSRETYEQYF.

This clone is a singleton in its sample. CDR3 nucleotide sequence: TGTGCCAGCAGTTTGAGGACTAGCGGGAGTTTTGGGCAGTACTTC. It translates to CASSLRTSGSFGQYF. The chain has TRBV27 and TRBJ2-7; 13 positions agree with TRBD2. The CDR3 totals 15 residues. Trimming cost V 3 bases and J 9 bases; bases outside gene matches: 8. Per germline, CDR1 MNHEY and CDR2 SMNVEV (reference sequence).

The chain uses TRBV7-2 and TRBJ2-2, with 12 nucleotides matching TRBD2. The CDR3 is 18 residues long. The V and J ends lost 0 bases and 2 bases, in that order; junction bases with no gene match: 4. Germline-derived CDR1 and CDR2 are SGHTA and FQGNSA. CDR3 sequence reads: CASSLARLAGDNTGELFF. The CDR3 DNA sequence: TGTGCCAGCAGCTTAGCCAGACTAGCGGGAGACAACACCGGGGAGCTGTTTTTT. The whole variable domain, remainder taken from reference TRBV7-2 and TRBJ2-2, is GAGVSQSPSNKVTEKGKDVELRCDPISGHTALYWYRQSLGQGLEFLIYFQGNSAPDKSGLPSDRFSAERTGGSVSTLTIQRTQQEDSAVYLCASSLARLAGDNTGELFFGEGSRLTVL.

On this clone itself: At one boundary the junction diverges from the germline segment, which might be a read error. The sample carries other DNA sequences with the same CDR3. V gene TRBV4-1 combines with J gene TRBJ1-6; D may be TRBD1 (5 bases). This CDR3 is built from 17 residues. The germline V gene encodes CDR1 MGHRA and CDR2 YSYEKL. CDR3 residues: CASSQDRPGRDNSPLHF. The CDR3 region has the DNA TGCGCCAGCAGCCAAGATCGGCCAGGGAGGGATAATTCCCCCCTCCACTTT.

This chain joins TRBV6-4 and TRBJ2-1; tentatively, D is TRBD2 (6 bases). CDR3 length: 15 amino acids. V lost 7 bases and J 2 bases, leaving 15 bases between the germline ends. The germline gives CDR1 MRHNA, CDR2 SNTAGT. The CDR3 DNA is TGTGCCAGCATTCTGGCAGGGACTCCCTACAATGAGCAGTTCTTC. Translated, it gives CASILAGTPYNEQFF.

For the CDR3, the DNA is TGTGCCAGCAGTGATCAAACAAAGGGGGCCCCCTACTACAATGAGCAGTTCTTC. This codes for CASSDQTKGAPYYNEQFF. The V call is TRBV25-1, the J call TRBJ2-1; TRBD1 matches at 7 bases. The V segment lost 3 bases and the J segment 3 bases; nucleotides outside the gene matches: 14. CDR1 is MGHDK and CDR2 is SYGVNS in the germline V gene. The CDR3 runs to 18 residues.

In nucleotides, the CDR3 is TGCGCCAGCAGCCAAGAAGGGGGGGGTAAGAAGGTCGACACTGAAGCTTTCTTT. This encodes CASSQEGGGKKVDTEAFF. J is TRBJ1-1 and V is TRBV4-1; possibly TRBD1 for D (6 bases). The germline V gene encodes CDR1 MGHRA and CDR2 YSYEKL. V shed 0 bases and J shed 3 bases, with 20 bases lying between them. This CDR3 contains 18 residues.

This clone was seen a few times. The chain has TRBV4-1 and TRBJ2-1, with D maybe TRBD2 (5 bases). Germline V gene lookup returns CDR1 MGHRA and CDR2 YSYEKL. V lost 3 bases and J 8 bases, leaving 20 bases between the germline ends. There are 16 residues in the CDR3. This CDR3 is CASSHNSIGGHHEQFF. The CDR3 DNA is TGCGCCAGCAGCCACAATTCAATCGGAGGCCATCATGAGCAGTTCTTC.

This clone was found a few times. The chain recombines TRBV6-1 with TRBJ2-2, with no clear D. The CDR3 totals 15 residues. V dropped 7 bases and J dropped 0 bases, with 12 bases sitting between them. The germline V gene has CDR1 MNHNS and CDR2 SASEGT. CDR3 in DNA: TGTGCCAGCACTGGGCAGGCCGCGAACACCGGGGAGCTGTTTTTT. Its protein product is CASTGQAANTGELFF.

The genes are TRBV5-6 and TRBJ2-7, with 11 bases aligning to TRBD1. J gave up 2 bases and V 0 bases, and 4 bases lay outside the gene matches. Germline V gene data show CDR1 as SGHDT and CDR2 as YYEEEE. CDR3 length equals 16 residues. The CDR3 nucleotides are TGTGCCAGCAGCTTGGGGGGGGACAGGGGGACCTACGAGCAGTACTTC. Translating gives CASSLGGDRGTYEQYF.

This clone was observed a handful of times. As DNA, the CDR3 is TGCAGTGCTACCCTAATCTATGGCTACACCTTC. Protein: CSATLIYGYTF. This chain joins TRBV20-1 and TRBJ1-2; no clear D. The CDR3 covers 11 residues. The ends were cut back, 4 bases at V and 4 bases at J, with 7 bases in the middle. Germline V lookup: CDR1 DFQATT, CDR2 SNEGSKA (reference sequence).

The chain is built from TRBV15 and TRBJ1-1; TRBD1 aligns across 8 bases. Germline values: CDR1 LNHNV, CDR2 YYDKDF (reference sequence). The CDR3 covers 18 residues. Losses at the gene ends were 0 bases for V and 2 bases for J; bases not matched to a gene: 11. The CDR3 DNA reads as TGTGCCACCAGCAGAGATCCGGGAGGACAGGGCCTCAACACTGAAGCTTTCTTT. Translation: CATSRDPGGQGLNTEAFF.

The chain employs TRBV11-2 and TRBJ1-5; no clear D. Trimming shortened V by 5 bases and J by 4 bases, and 9 bases separated the two germline ends. Germline V lookup: CDR1 SGHAT, CDR2 FQNNGV. This CDR3 contains 13 residues. In DNA, the CDR3 is TGTGCCAGCAGCCCCCCCCAAAATCAGCCCCAGCATTTT. Its protein is CASSPPQNQPQHF.

The V call is TRBV6-1, the J call TRBJ2-7, with 10 bases identical to TRBD1. After removal of 2 bases from V and 2 bases from J, the junction contained 27 bases not matched to a gene. Germline CDR1 and CDR2: MNHNS and SASEGT. The CDR3 totals 23 residues. The DNA for the CDR3 is TGTGCCAGCAGTGAAAAGCCTGACAGGGGGCAAAAGTTACCTAGCCGAACTACCTACGAGCAGTACTTC. Encoded protein: CASSEKPDRGQKLPSRTTYEQYF.

The chain uses TRBV14 and TRBJ2-1; D is ambiguous. V lost 1 base to trimming and J lost 1 base, with 8 bases between them. Per germline, CDR1 SGHDN and CDR2 FVKESK. The CDR3 runs 15 residues. The CDR3 sequence: CASSQVSSSYNEQFF. The CDR3 DNA sequence: TGTGCCAGCAGCCAAGTTTCTAGTTCCTACAATGAGCAGTTCTTC. The full variable domain, in which reference TRBV14 and TRBJ2-1 provide the parts outside the CDR3, is EAGVTQFPSHSVIEKGQTVTLRCDPISGHDNLYWYRRVMGKEIKFLLHFVKESKQDESGMPNNRFLAERTGGTYSTLKVQPAELEDSGVYFCASSQVSSSYNEQFFGPGTRLTVL.

This clone was recorded a few times. The rearrangement links TRBV10-3 to TRBJ1-4; 9 nucleotides agree with TRBD1. Germline V lookup: CDR1 ENHRY, CDR2 SYGVKD. The ends lost 2 bases at V and 10 bases at J; junction bases unmatched: 8. The length of the CDR3 is 15 residues. The chain's CDR3 is CAISEGTGKLGKLFF. The CDR3 DNA sequence: TGTGCCATCAGTGAGGGGACAGGGAAGTTGGGAAAACTGTTTTTT.

The rearrangement links TRBV15 to TRBJ2-2, with 7 nucleotides matching TRBD1. After removal of 4 bases from V and 1 base from J, the junction contained 6 bases not matched to a gene. CDR1 LNHNV and CDR2 YYDKDF come from the germline V gene (reference sequence). This CDR3 contains 16 residues. CDR3 loop: CATSTTDRENTGELFF. The CDR3 DNA follows: TGTGCCACCAGCACTACAGACAGGGAGAACACCGGGGAGCTGTTTTTT.

V is TRBV6-5 and J is TRBJ1-5; D is uncertain. Trimming removed 6 bases at V and 3 bases at J, with 12 bases between. From germline, CDR1 is MNHEY and CDR2 SVGAGI. The length of the CDR3 is 14 residues. This chain's CDR3 is CASSRGRDNQPQHF. The CDR3 region has the DNA TGTGCCAGCAGCCGCGGGAGGGACAATCAGCCCCAGCATTTT.

The chain couples TRBV7-2 to TRBJ2-7; 13 bases are shared with TRBD2. Trimming removed 6 bases from V and 4 bases from J; junction bases left unmatched: 12. Looked up from germline, CDR1 is SGHTA and CDR2 is FQGNSA. The CDR3 loop spans 17 amino acids. The DNA of the CDR3 is TGTGCCAGCAGTAATGCAACTAGCGGGGGGGCTGGGTACGAGCAGTACTTC. Translation: CASSNATSGGAGYEQYF.

This clone appeared a single time. V is TRBV10-1 and J is TRBJ2-7, with 8 bases aligning to TRBD2. The CDR3 length is 14 residues. V shed 0 bases, J shed 4 bases, and the junction held 2 bases outside the gene matches. Looked up from germline, CDR1 is WNHNN and CDR2 is SYGVQD (reference sequence). The CDR3 loop is CASSESRGGYEQYF. The CDR3 bases are TGCGCCAGCAGTGAGTCCCGGGGGGGTTACGAGCAGTACTTC.